This T cell receptor (beta chain) was recovered during a study of blood T cell repertoires in COVID-19. TCRdb's copy holds only in-frame clones and misses some; the assay was immunoSEQ multiplex PCR. This sample has 85,000 to 100,000 clones, with about nine tenths found just once. Sequences were obtained from peripheral blood. The TCR sequence derives from a man in his 60s with acute or convalescent COVID-19.

CDR3 loop: CASSLQGGENYEQYF. CDR3 nucleotide sequence: TGTGCCAGCAGCTTGCAGGGGGGTGAAAACTACGAGCAGTACTTC. This chain uses TRBV7-6 with TRBJ2-7; D possibly corresponds to TRBD1 (7 bases). The germline V gene encodes CDR1 SGHVS and CDR2 FNYEAQ. The CDR3 has 15 residues. The germline V and J ends were trimmed by 3 bases and 3 bases, with 15 bases remaining between them.